These 5 T cell receptor beta chains were sequenced from one sample in a study of CXCR3-negative and CXCR3-positive naive CD8 T cells. Findings and limits, study-wide: CXCR3-positive naive cells had TRB CDR3s that were more hydrophobic than CXCR3-negative naive cells had.

Their recognized antigens are unknown. UMI labels and 5' RACE were used to prepare the TRB cDNA libraries. No DNA is given; TCRdb re-called the 5' RACE reads and lists each CDR3 protein once. The sample table sets out tens of thousands of distinct CDR3 sequences. The sequenced material came from naive CXCR3+ CD8+ T cells from blood. Subset in this sample: CD45RO-CCR7+CD27+CD95- naive CD8+ T cells expressing CXCR3 (TNR3+). All receptors derive from a human donor in good health. Some clones in this sample may be carry-over from other donors' samples.

V gene TRBV5-4 combines with J gene TRBJ2-2. From germline, CDR1 is SGHNT and CDR2 YYREEE (reference sequence). CDR3 size: 16 residues. CDR3 amino acids: CASSLSVGPNTGELFF. Together with reference TRBV5-4 and TRBJ2-2, the CDR3 gives the full variable domain: ETGVTQSPTHLIKTRGQQVTLRCSSQSGHNTVSWYQQALGQGPQFIFQYYREEENGRGNFPPRFSGLQFPNYSSELNVNALELDDSALYLCASSLSVGPNTGELFFGEGSRLTVL.

V gene TRBV4-2 combines with J gene TRBJ1-1; TCRdb proposes TRBD1, but this gene call is untestable without DNA. The CDR3 runs to 16 residues. The germline CDR1 and CDR2 sequences are LGHNA and YNFKEQ. This CDR3 is CASSQTPGTVQAEAFF.

The chain carries TRBV30 and TRBJ1-1; TCRdb's assignment of TRBD1 cannot be checked, as there is no DNA. CDR1 and CDR2 from the germline V gene are GTSNPN and SVGIG (reference sequence). The CDR3 consists of 15 residues. The CDR3 sequence is CAWSVLTGANTEAFF. Supplemented by reference TRBV30 and TRBJ1-1, the full variable domain reads SQTIHQWPATLVQPVGSPLSLECTVEGTSNPNLYWYRQAAGRGLQLLFYSVGIGQISSEVPQNLSASRPQDRQFILSSKKLLLSDSGFYLCAWSVLTGANTEAFFGQGTRLTVV.

This rearrangement joins TRBV7-6 to TRBJ1-2; TCRdb selects TRBD1, and the lack of DNA leaves this call unchecked. This CDR3 has 15 residues. Germline V CDR1 and CDR2: SGHVS, FNYEAQ. The CDR3: CASSPTGTPNYGYTF.

The chain is built from TRBV5-1 and TRBJ2-2; TCRdb designates TRBD2, a call that cannot be tested without DNA. Germline loops: CDR1 SGHRS, CDR2 YFSETQ. CDR3 length: 14 amino acids. The CDR3 here is CASSYAGGAGELFF. Full variable domain (outside the CDR3, taken from reference TRBV5-1 and TRBJ2-2): KAGVTQTPRYLIKTRGQQVTLSCSPISGHRSVSWYQQTPGQGLQFLFEYFSETQRNKGNFPGRFSGRQFSNSRSEMNVSTLELGDSALYLCASSYAGGAGELFFGEGSRLTVL.